This record looks at one TCR beta chain sequence and its context. Germline CDR1 reads MDHEN; CDR2 reads SYDVKM. Trimming cost V 8 bases and J 2 bases, with 10 bases left between them. The CDR3 consists of 12 residues. The data are from a study of T cell changes during pregnancy in multiple sclerosis. Method: immunoSEQ multiplex PCR; TCRdb's copy keeps in-frame clones and lacks some. The sample yields tens of thousands of clones, under 95% seen once. The chain links TRBV28 to TRBJ2-7; weak D call: TRBD2 (6 bases). The clonotype comes from a female donor with multiple sclerosis, enrolled in a pregnancy study. The specimen was CD4+ T cells from peripheral blood mononuclear cells, collected in the second trimester of pregnancy. CDR3 sequence: CASGAGTYEQYF. The CDR3 bases are TGTGCCAGCGGGGCGGGAACCTACGAGCAGTACTTC.